The source of this TCR beta chain is a study of cytomegalovirus exposure and HLA in healthy donors. V was cut by 4 bases and J by 0 bases, with 17 bases left in between. This CDR3 is 16 amino acids long. Germline lookup yields CDR1 SGHRS and CDR2 YFSETQ. The PCR ran on 60 Vbeta and 13 Jbeta primers. Assay: immunoSEQ multiplex PCR; the TCRdb copy retains only in-frame clones and omits some. The sample lists some 130,000 clones; roughly three quarters were seen once. As for this clone: Its antigen is as yet unknown.

Findings of the study overall: Most TCR sequences showed up rarely, but some public TCRs showed up in many donors. It was likely that a cluster of highly shared sequence variants was a sequencing artifact.

This receptor was taken from a man in his forties in good health and CMV-seronegative. The V call is TRBV5-1, the J call TRBJ2-7, with D possibly matching TRBD2 (7 bases). The sample was PBMCs. The CDR3 DNA is TGCGCCAGCAGCCATGGAGGGGGGGCAAGCTCCTACGAGCAGTACTTC. It is translated as CASSHGGGASSYEQYF.